The T cell receptor beta chain under discussion was sequenced for a study of lymphopenia after photon versus proton radiotherapy. Profiled with immunoSEQ multiplex PCR; TCRdb holds only in-frame clones, not every one. The sample records around 18,000 clones, less than 90% being singletons. V lost 5 bases and J 4 bases, leaving 17 bases between the germline ends. CDR1 is MNHEY and CDR2 is SVGAGI in the germline V gene. CDR3 size: 15 residues. This clone was observed once. Its antigen is unknown. Findings and limits, study-wide: Photon-treated patients lost naive T cells and TCR diversity; proton-treated stayed stable.

This clonotype was obtained from a man aged 70-80 years with pancreatic cancer. The sample here was peripheral blood, taken from a patient treated with proton-based radiotherapy. The chain is built from TRBV6-5 and TRBJ1-1, with D possibly TRBD1 on 6 matching bases. The CDR3 coding sequence is TGTGCCAGCAGTAAAGTCAGGGGACGAAGCACTGAAGCTTTCTTT. It is translated as CASSKVRGRSTEAFF.